This T cell receptor (beta chain) was identified during a study of PD-L1 blockade in urothelial cancer. Study overall: Each blood sample yielded a median of roughly 140,000 T cells.

TCRdb keeps only in-frame clones here, not all; method: immunoSEQ multiplex PCR. The sample has more than 85,000 clones, over 80% seen once. The CDR3 sequence is 17 residues long. In germline, CDR1 is MDHEN, CDR2 SYDVKM. The V segment lost 4 bases and the J segment 2 bases; nucleotides outside the gene matches: 8. Material: PBMCs, obtained around atezolizumab (anti-PD-L1) treatment. The rearrangement links TRBV28 to TRBJ1-5; 10 bases match TRBD1. The source is a woman at least 80 years old with urothelial cancer. The CDR3: CASSSDRGFLGNQPQHF. The CDR3, as DNA: TGTGCCAGCAGTTCGGACAGGGGGTTCCTTGGCAATCAGCCCCAGCATTTT.